This T cell receptor beta chain originates from a study of blood T cell repertoires in COVID-19. As for the study in general: The analysed material was cDNA or gDNA that came from T cells, B-cell-depleted T cells, or PBMCs.

This table comes from immunoSEQ multiplex PCR, and its TCRdb copy is limited to in-frame clones, with some not included. The sample includes about 300,000 clones, 80% to 90% of them seen just once. This CDR3 region has 13 residues. V was pared by 3 bases and J by 6 bases, with 2 bases of the junction left unmatched. Germline CDR1 reads SGHRS; CDR2 reads YFSETQ. This clonotype originated in a man aged 40-50 years with acute or convalescent COVID-19. V and J are TRBV5-1 and TRBJ2-3; 9 bases map to TRBD2. Sequencing was carried out using peripheral blood. In DNA, the CDR3 is TGCGCCAGCAGCTATGCGGGGGGGGATACGCAGTATTTT. Protein sequence: CASSYAGGDTQYF.